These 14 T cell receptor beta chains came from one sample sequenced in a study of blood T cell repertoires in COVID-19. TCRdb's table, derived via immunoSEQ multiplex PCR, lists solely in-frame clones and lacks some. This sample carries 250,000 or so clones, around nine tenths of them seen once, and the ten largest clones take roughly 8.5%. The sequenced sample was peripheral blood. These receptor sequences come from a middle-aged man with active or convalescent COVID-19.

For the CDR3, the DNA is TGTGCCAGTAGTGGCGGACAGGGCTGGGTTGGTAACACTGAAGCTTTCTTT. Its protein is CASSGGQGWVGNTEAFF. The rearrangement joins TRBV19 to TRBJ1-1, with 8 bases that match TRBD1. This CDR3 comprises 17 residues. J was trimmed by 2 bases and V by 5 bases; bases with no gene match: 13. From germline, CDR1 is LNHDA and CDR2 SQIVND (reference sequence).

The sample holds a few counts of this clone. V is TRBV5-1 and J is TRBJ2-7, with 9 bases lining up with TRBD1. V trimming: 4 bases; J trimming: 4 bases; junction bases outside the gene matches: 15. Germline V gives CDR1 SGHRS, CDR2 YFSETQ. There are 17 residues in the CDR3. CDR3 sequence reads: CASSLGQGLPIRYEQYF. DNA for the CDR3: TGCGCCAGCAGCCTGGGACAGGGACTGCCGATTAGATACGAGCAGTACTTC.

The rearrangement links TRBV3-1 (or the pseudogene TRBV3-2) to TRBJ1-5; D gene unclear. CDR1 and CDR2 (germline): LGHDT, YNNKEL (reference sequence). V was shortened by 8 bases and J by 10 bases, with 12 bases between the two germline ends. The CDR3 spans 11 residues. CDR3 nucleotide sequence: TGTGCCAGCGGTCCCAACTACCCCCAGCATTTT. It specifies CASGPNYPQHF.

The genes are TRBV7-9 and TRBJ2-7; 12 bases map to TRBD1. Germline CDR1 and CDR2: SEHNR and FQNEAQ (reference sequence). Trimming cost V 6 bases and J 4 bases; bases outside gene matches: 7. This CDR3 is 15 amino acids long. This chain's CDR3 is CASRDSGQGAYEQYF. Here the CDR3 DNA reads TGTGCCAGCAGGGACTCGGGACAGGGGGCTTACGAGCAGTACTTC.

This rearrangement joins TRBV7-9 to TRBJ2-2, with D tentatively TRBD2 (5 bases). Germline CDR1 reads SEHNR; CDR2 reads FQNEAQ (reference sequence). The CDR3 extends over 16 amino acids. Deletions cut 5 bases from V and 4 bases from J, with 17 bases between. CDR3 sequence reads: CASSVSRAGGTGELFF. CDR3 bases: TGTGCCAGCAGCGTATCGCGCGCAGGAGGCACCGGGGAGCTGTTTTTT.

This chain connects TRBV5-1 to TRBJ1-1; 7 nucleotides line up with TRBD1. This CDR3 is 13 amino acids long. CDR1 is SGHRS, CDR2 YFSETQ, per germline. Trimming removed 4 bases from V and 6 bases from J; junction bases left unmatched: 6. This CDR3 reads CASSPDRRSEAFF. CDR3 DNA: TGCGCCAGCAGCCCGGACAGGAGATCTGAAGCTTTCTTT.

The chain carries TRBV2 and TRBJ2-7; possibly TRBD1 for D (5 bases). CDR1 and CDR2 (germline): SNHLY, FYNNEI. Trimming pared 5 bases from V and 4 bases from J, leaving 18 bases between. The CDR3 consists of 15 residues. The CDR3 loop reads CASSLGHPSDYEQYF. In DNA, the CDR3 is TGTGCCAGCAGTCTAGGACACCCGAGTGATTACGAGCAGTACTTC.

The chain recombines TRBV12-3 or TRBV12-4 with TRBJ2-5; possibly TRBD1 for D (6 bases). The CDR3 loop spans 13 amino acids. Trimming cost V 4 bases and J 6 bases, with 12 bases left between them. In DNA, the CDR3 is TGTGCCAGCAGTTCGCCGGGACATAAGACCCAGTACTTC. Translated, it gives CASSSPGHKTQYF.

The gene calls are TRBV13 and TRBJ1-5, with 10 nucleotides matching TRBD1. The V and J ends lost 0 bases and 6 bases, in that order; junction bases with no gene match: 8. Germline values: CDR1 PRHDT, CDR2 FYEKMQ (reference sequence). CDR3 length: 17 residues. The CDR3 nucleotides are TGTGCCAGCAGCTTAGGTCCCGGGACAGGGGAGCTTCAGCCCCAGCATTTT. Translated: CASSLGPGTGELQPQHF.

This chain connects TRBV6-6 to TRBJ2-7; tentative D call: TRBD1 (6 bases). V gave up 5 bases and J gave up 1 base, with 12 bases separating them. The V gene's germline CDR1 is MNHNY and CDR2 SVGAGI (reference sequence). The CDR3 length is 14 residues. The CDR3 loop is CASSTPGQSYEQYF. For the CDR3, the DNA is TGTGCCAGCAGTACTCCGGGACAATCCTACGAGCAGTACTTC.

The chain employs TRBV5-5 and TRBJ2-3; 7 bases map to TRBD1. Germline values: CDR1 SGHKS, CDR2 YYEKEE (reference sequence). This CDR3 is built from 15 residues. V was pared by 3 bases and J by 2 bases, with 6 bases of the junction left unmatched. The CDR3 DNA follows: TGTGCCAGCAGCTCCAGACAGGGCGCCACAGATACGCAGTATTTT. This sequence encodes CASSSRQGATDTQYF. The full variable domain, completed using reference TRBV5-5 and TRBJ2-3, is DAGVTQSPTHLIKTRGQQVTLRCSPISGHKSVSWYQQVLGQGPQFIFQYYEKEERGRGNFPDRFSARQFPNYSSELNVNALLLGDSALYLCASSSRQGATDTQYFGPGTRLTVL.

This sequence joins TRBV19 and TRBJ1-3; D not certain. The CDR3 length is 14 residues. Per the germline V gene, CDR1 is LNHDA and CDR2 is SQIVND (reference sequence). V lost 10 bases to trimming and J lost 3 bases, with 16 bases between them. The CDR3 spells CATAREGRGNTIYF. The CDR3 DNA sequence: TGTGCCACAGCCCGGGAGGGCCGTGGAAACACCATATATTTT.

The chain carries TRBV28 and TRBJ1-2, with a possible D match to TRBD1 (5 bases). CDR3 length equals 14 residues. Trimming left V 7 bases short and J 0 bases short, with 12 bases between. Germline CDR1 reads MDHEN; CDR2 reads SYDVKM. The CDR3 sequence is CASMLTDANYGYTF. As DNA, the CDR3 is TGTGCCAGCATGTTGACAGACGCTAACTATGGCTACACCTTC.

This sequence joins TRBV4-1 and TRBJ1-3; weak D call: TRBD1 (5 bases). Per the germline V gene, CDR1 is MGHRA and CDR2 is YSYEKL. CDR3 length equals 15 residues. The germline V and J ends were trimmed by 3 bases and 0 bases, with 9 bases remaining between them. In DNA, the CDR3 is TGCGCCAGCAGCCAGCAGGGCGGCTCTGGAAACACCATATATTTT. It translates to CASSQQGGSGNTIYF.